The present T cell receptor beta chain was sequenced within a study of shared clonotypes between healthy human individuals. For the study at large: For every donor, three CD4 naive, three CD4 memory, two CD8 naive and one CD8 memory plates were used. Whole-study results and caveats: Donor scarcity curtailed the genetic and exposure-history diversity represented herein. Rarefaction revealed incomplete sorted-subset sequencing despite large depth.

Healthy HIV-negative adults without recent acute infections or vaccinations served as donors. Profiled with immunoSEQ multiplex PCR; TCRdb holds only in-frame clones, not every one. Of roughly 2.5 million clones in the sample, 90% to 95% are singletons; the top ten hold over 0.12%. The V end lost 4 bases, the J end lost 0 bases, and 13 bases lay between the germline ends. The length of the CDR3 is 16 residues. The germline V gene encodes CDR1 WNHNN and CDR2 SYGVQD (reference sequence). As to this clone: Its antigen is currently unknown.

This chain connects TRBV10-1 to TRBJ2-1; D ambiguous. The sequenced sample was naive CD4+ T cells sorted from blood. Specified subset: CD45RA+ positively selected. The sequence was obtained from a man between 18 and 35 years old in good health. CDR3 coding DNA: TGCGCCAGCAGTGGGGCCGGGCCGAGCTCCTACAATGAGCAGTTCTTC. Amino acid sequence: CASSGAGPSSYNEQFF.